Shown below are 29 T cell receptor beta chains from a single sample sequenced in a study of blood T cell repertoires in COVID-19. Assay: immunoSEQ multiplex PCR; the TCRdb copy retains only in-frame clones and omits some. The sample holds 65,000 to 80,000 clones, approximately 84% seen once. The sample was peripheral blood. All receptors come from a human donor in a cohort sampled during active COVID-19.

This clone was recorded once. The chain couples TRBV6-6 to TRBJ1-4; 12 nucleotides agree with TRBD1. V gave up 6 bases and J gave up 8 bases; unmatched junction bases: 7. This CDR3 contains 15 residues. Germline V gene lookup returns CDR1 MNHNY and CDR2 SVGAGI (reference sequence). The CDR3 is CASRLTGQGAEKLFF. The CDR3 nucleotides are TGTGCCAGCAGGTTGACGGGACAGGGGGCGGAAAAACTGTTTTTT.

The gene calls are TRBV3-1 (or the pseudogene TRBV3-2) and TRBJ1-2; 10 positions agree with TRBD1. CDR3 length equals 17 residues. Trimming took 6 bases from V and 7 from J; bases not matched to a gene: 17. CDR1 is LGHDT, CDR2 YNNKEL, per germline (reference sequence). CDR3: CASRHRIRDRGAGGYTF. As DNA, the CDR3 is TGTGCCAGCAGACATAGGATCCGGGACAGGGGAGCAGGTGGCTACACCTTC.

The V and J genes are TRBV15 and TRBJ2-7, with D possibly being TRBD2 (5 bases). The CDR3 is made up of 16 amino acids. The V end lost 0 bases, the J end lost 4 bases, and 16 bases lay between the germline ends. Per germline, CDR1 LNHNV and CDR2 YYDKDF (reference sequence). In DNA form, the CDR3 reads TGTGCCACCAGCAGAGATCAAGGACTCCAGAGGTACGAGCAGTACTTC. Its translation is CATSRDQGLQRYEQYF.

The CDR3 loop is CAISGSGGGGVETNEQFF. CDR3 sequence (DNA): TGTGCCATCTCTGGCTCAGGGGGCGGGGGAGTCGAAACGAATGAGCAGTTCTTC. The chain carries TRBV10-3 and TRBJ2-1; TRBD1 is a possible D gene (8 bases). V shed 8 bases and J shed 7 bases, with 30 bases lying between them. Germline-derived CDR1 and CDR2 are ENHRY and SYGVKD. CDR3 length: 18 residues.

The genes are TRBV18 and TRBJ2-7; 9 bases line up with TRBD1. The CDR3 runs to 15 residues. The ends lost 6 bases at V and 6 bases at J; junction bases unmatched: 12. CDR1 is KGHSH, CDR2 LQKENI, per germline. Here the CDR3 reads CASSPGTGSAFEQYF. The CDR3 DNA reads TGTGCCAGCTCTCCCGGGACAGGGAGTGCTTTCGAGCAGTACTTC.

The chain joins TRBV7-3 to TRBJ2-2; D possibly corresponds to TRBD1 (6 bases). Germline-derived CDR1 and CDR2 are SGHTA and FQGTGA. CDR3 length: 15 amino acids. V was shortened by 0 bases and J by 6 bases, with 11 bases between the two germline ends. CDR3 residues: CASSLTLGQAGELFF. The CDR3 DNA sequence: TGTGCCAGCAGCTTAACGTTGGGACAAGCCGGGGAGCTGTTTTTT.

The chain links TRBV27 to TRBJ1-4, with D unclear. The CDR3 has 13 residues. V gave up 5 bases and J gave up 7 bases, with 11 bases separating them. Germline V CDR1 and CDR2: MNHEY, SMNVEV (reference sequence). This CDR3 is CASSALEAEKLFF. The CDR3 DNA follows: TGTGCCAGCAGTGCTCTTGAAGCTGAAAAACTGTTTTTT.

The chain combines TRBV2 with TRBJ1-2; D ambiguous. V shed 4 bases and J shed 0 bases, with 12 bases lying between them. The germline gives CDR1 SNHLY, CDR2 FYNNEI. The CDR3 spans 15 residues. This CDR3 is CASSALGRANYGYTF. The CDR3 DNA reads TGTGCCAGCAGTGCCCTCGGGAGGGCTAACTATGGCTACACCTTC.

The gene calls are TRBV5-5 and TRBJ1-6, with a weak D call TRBD1 (5 bases). Trimming shortened V by 5 bases and J by 8 bases, and 14 bases separated the two germline ends. Germline V gene sequence: CDR1 SGHKS, CDR2 YYEKEE (reference sequence). The CDR3 length is 14 residues. The CDR3 loop reads CASSPQWGDSPLHF. The CDR3 coding sequence is TGTGCCAGCAGTCCACAGTGGGGGGATTCACCCCTCCACTTT.

This clone was recorded a few times. The CDR3 bases are TGTGCCAGCAGCCCAGCTAGCGGTTATTACGAGCAGTACTTC. Encoded protein: CASSPASGYYEQYF. J is TRBJ2-7 and V is TRBV28; 7 bases are a match to TRBD2. CDR1 is MDHEN, CDR2 SYDVKM, per germline. The CDR3 covers 14 residues. J was trimmed by 4 bases and V by 6 bases; bases with no gene match: 9.

This chain links TRBV28 with TRBJ1-5; a weak D match, TRBD1 (6 bases). The CDR3 is 15 residues long. V lost 5 bases, J lost 1 base, and 12 bases lay in between. Looked up from germline, CDR1 is MDHEN and CDR2 is SYDVKM. The CDR3 nucleotides read TGTGCCAGCAGTACCTACAGGGAGAGCAATCAGCCCCAGCATTTT. It specifies CASSTYRESNQPQHF. Filled out from reference TRBV28 and TRBJ1-5, the complete variable domain reads DVKVTQSSRYLVKRTGEKVFLECVQDMDHENMFWYRQDPGLGLRLIYFSYDVKMKEKGDIPEGYSVSREKKERFSLILESASTNQTSMYLCASSTYRESNQPQHFGDGTRLSIL.

Many counts were recorded for this clone. The V gene is TRBV2, the J gene TRBJ1-6; perhaps TRBD1 as D (6 bases). Germline V gene lookup returns CDR1 SNHLY and CDR2 FYNNEI. This CDR3 comprises 13 residues. The V end was cut by 6 bases, the J end by 7 bases, with 10 bases between. In nucleotides, the CDR3 is TGTGCCAGCAGGCGACAGGCGAATTCACCCCTCCACTTT. Its translation is CASRRQANSPLHF.

This chain uses TRBV28 with TRBJ1-1, with no clear D. The ends were cut back, 5 bases at V and 4 bases at J, with 11 bases in the middle. The CDR3 covers 13 residues. The germline CDR1 and CDR2 sequences are MDHEN and SYDVKM. CDR3 protein: CASSTPAGTEAFF. The CDR3 DNA reads as TGTGCCAGCAGTACACCAGCAGGCACTGAAGCTTTCTTT.

This chain connects TRBV3-1 (or the pseudogene TRBV3-2) to TRBJ2-1, with 7 bases lining up with TRBD2. Unmatched junction bases numbered 3, after V lost 0 bases and J lost 10 bases. Germline CDR1 and CDR2: LGHDT and YNNKEL (reference sequence). The CDR3 is 13 residues long. The CDR3: CASSQDWRGEQFF. CDR3 bases: TGTGCCAGCAGCCAAGATTGGCGGGGGGAGCAGTTCTTC.

As for this clone: A read error may account for a junction end that differs from germline. The gene calls are TRBV28 and TRBJ1-4, with 9 bases matching TRBD1. Germline V gene data show CDR1 as MDHEN and CDR2 as SYDVKM. CDR3 length: 15 residues. The CDR3 here is CASRTPGQGGEKLFF. The CDR3 nucleotides read TGTGCCAGCAGGACCCCGGGACAGGGTGGGGAAAAGCTGTTTTTT.

J is TRBJ1-6 and V is TRBV19; 8 nucleotides match TRBD1. The CDR3 consists of 17 residues. V lost 4 bases, J lost 8 bases, and 13 bases stayed unmatched. Germline CDR1 is LNHDA and CDR2 is SQIVND (reference sequence). CDR3 in DNA: TGTGCCAGTAGTACCCCCCCCTGGACAGGGAGGGATTCACCCCTCCACTTT. Its protein product is CASSTPPWTGRDSPLHF.

The chain carries TRBV27 and TRBJ2-7; the match to TRBD2 covers 7 bases. Germline CDR1 and CDR2: MNHEY and SMNVEV (reference sequence). The J segment lost 0 bases and the V segment lost 11 bases, leaving 19 bases of the junction unmatched. The CDR3 has 17 residues. The CDR3 sequence is CAGCNGGRPVFSYEQYF. The CDR3 DNA reads TGTGCCGGATGCAACGGGGGGAGGCCTGTTTTCTCCTACGAGCAGTACTTC.

The V call is TRBV14, the J call TRBJ2-7; D unclear. This CDR3 region has 14 residues. Between the trimmed V and J ends, which lost 6 bases and 0 bases, there was a span of 12 bases. Germline loops: CDR1 SGHDN, CDR2 FVKESK. CDR3 amino acids: CASRPSGSSYEQYF. Written as DNA, the CDR3 is TGTGCCAGCAGGCCTTCGGGTAGCTCCTACGAGCAGTACTTC.

The V gene is TRBV6-5, the J gene TRBJ1-5; TRBD1 matches at 9 bases. The junction had 7 bases not matched to a gene; V was cut back by 7 bases and J by 9 bases. CDR1 is MNHEY and CDR2 is SVGAGI in the germline V gene. This CDR3 comprises 13 residues. CDR3 DNA: TGTGCCAGCACGGTTGACAGGGGGACGCCCCAGCATTTT. This encodes CASTVDRGTPQHF.

The chain uses TRBV6-5 and TRBJ1-1, with 8 bases fitting TRBD1. Trimming removed 4 bases from V and 9 bases from J; junction bases left unmatched: 4. Germline lookup yields CDR1 MNHEY and CDR2 SVGAGI. This CDR3 has 12 residues. CDR3 in amino acids: CASSSGQGKAFF. CDR3 bases: TGTGCCAGCAGTTCAGGACAGGGTAAAGCTTTCTTT.

This clone was picked up a small number of times. The gene calls are TRBV15 and TRBJ2-7; D is possibly TRBD2 (5 bases). This CDR3 has 13 residues. Germline V gene data show CDR1 as LNHNV and CDR2 as YYDKDF (reference sequence). Trimming took 2 bases from V and 6 from J, leaving 11 bases between them. CDR3 nucleotides: TGTGCCACCAGCAGAACTCCGGGAACCGAGCAGTACTTC. Its protein is CATSRTPGTEQYF.

The chain combines TRBV19 with TRBJ2-7, with D perhaps matching TRBD2 (5 bases). CDR3 size: 16 residues. Germline V gene sequence: CDR1 LNHDA, CDR2 SQIVND (reference sequence). Trimming pared 2 bases from V and 1 base from J, leaving 15 bases between. The CDR3 loop is CASSIWSAGLSYEQYF. In DNA, the CDR3 is TGTGCCAGTAGTATATGGTCGGCAGGACTTTCCTACGAGCAGTACTTC.

This clone was seen once. The chain couples TRBV27 to TRBJ2-1; tentative D call: TRBD1 (6 bases). The CDR3 runs 16 residues. Germline CDR1 reads MNHEY; CDR2 reads SMNVEV (reference sequence). Trimming shortened V by 5 bases and J by 1 base, and 15 bases separated the two germline ends. CDR3 nucleotide sequence: TGTGCCAGCAGTGGCTACAGAGGGGGTTCCTACAATGAGCAGTTCTTC. Translated, it gives CASSGYRGGSYNEQFF.

The V call is TRBV3-1 (or the pseudogene TRBV3-2), the J call TRBJ2-5; perhaps TRBD2 as D (6 bases). CDR1 is LGHDT and CDR2 is YNNKEL in the germline V gene (reference sequence). Deletions cut 3 bases from V and 4 bases from J, with 21 bases between. The CDR3 runs 17 residues. CDR3 sequence: CASSHLSGSGSLETQYF. CDR3 nucleotide sequence: TGTGCCAGCAGCCATCTGTCCGGGAGTGGGTCGCTAGAGACCCAGTACTTC.

The chain is built from TRBV6-4 and TRBJ1-3, with 7 bases matching TRBD1. CDR3 length equals 15 residues. V lost 6 bases to trimming and J lost 4 bases; unmatched junction nucleotides: 9. Per germline, CDR1 MRHNA and CDR2 SNTAGT. CDR3 sequence: CASSHGDSKGNTIYF. CDR3 nucleotide sequence: TGTGCCAGCAGCCACGGGGACAGTAAGGGAAACACCATATATTTT.

The chain employs TRBV28 and TRBJ1-5; a weak D match, TRBD1 (6 bases). This CDR3 contains 16 residues. The V gene's germline CDR1 is MDHEN and CDR2 SYDVKM. The germline V and J ends were trimmed by 2 bases and 0 bases, with 11 bases remaining between them. The CDR3 protein is CASSLGQSNSNQPQHF. CDR3 bases: TGTGCCAGCAGTTTAGGACAGTCGAATAGCAATCAGCCCCAGCATTTT.

This sequence joins TRBV28 and TRBJ2-7; a weak D match, TRBD1 (5 bases). The V and J ends lost 6 bases and 4 bases respectively, with 10 bases between them. CDR1 and CDR2 from the germline V gene are MDHEN and SYDVKM. The CDR3 sequence is 12 residues long. The CDR3 sequence: CASSVGRYEQYF. The CDR3 bases are TGTGCCAGCAGCGTGGGGCGGTACGAGCAGTACTTC.

This chain links TRBV7-2 with TRBJ2-1, with 9 bases fitting TRBD1. The CDR3 consists of 13 residues. V was clipped by 6 bases and J by 15 bases; unmatched bases: 12. Germline CDR1 and CDR2: SGHTA and FQGNSA. The CDR3 spells CASREQGATGRFF. DNA for the CDR3: TGTGCCAGCAGAGAACAGGGGGCCACTGGCCGGTTCTTC.

The chain has TRBV5-1 and TRBJ2-3; D call uncertain. This CDR3 has 14 residues. The germline V and J ends were trimmed by 4 bases and 4 bases, with 13 bases remaining between them. Germline assignment: CDR1 SGHRS and CDR2 YFSETQ. The CDR3 region has the DNA TGCGCCAGCAGCCCTGGCTCTCAGGCAGATACGCAGTATTTT. Protein: CASSPGSQADTQYF. The whole variable domain, filled in from reference TRBV5-1 and TRBJ2-3, reads KAGVTQTPRYLIKTRGQQVTLSCSPISGHRSVSWYQQTPGQGLQFLFEYFSETQRNKGNFPGRFSGRQFSNSRSEMNVSTLELGDSALYLCASSPGSQADTQYFGPGTRLTVL.